This T cell receptor (beta chain) was sequenced in a study of beta chain features in type 1 diabetes. Background on the study: All of the samples together had 107,917,701 sorted cells examined. Study conclusions and caveats: High TCR expression in some cells could lead to their over-representation in cDNA sequencing. Among patients with Type 1 diabetes, TCRB CDR3s were moderately but significantly shorter in every one of the four CD4+ subsets.

With respect to this clone: Its antigen is not known.

Each sorted population was over 95% pure. TCRB transcripts that were expressed got sequenced, as all of the isolated RNA had been reverse transcribed. Generated by immunoSEQ multiplex PCR, the TCRdb table keeps only in-frame clones and is missing some. The table has about 340,000 clones, roughly 13% seen once; the top ten hold 0.015%. The specimen was naive CD4+ T cells from blood. The TCR originated in a woman aged 18-30 years with type 1 diabetes.

The CDR3 protein is CASSSGVTSGRADTQYF. The DNA of the CDR3 is TGTGCCAGCAGCTCTGGGGTGACTAGCGGGAGAGCAGATACGCAGTATTTT. V usage is TRBV11-2 and J usage is TRBJ2-3, with 12 bases matching TRBD2. Looked up from germline, CDR1 is SGHAT and CDR2 is FQNNGV. After removal of 4 bases from V and 4 bases from J, the junction contained 9 bases not matched to a gene. There are 17 residues in the CDR3.